The 25 T cell receptor beta chains below were found in one sample sequenced in a study of blood T cell repertoires in COVID-19. Clones were sequenced by immunoSEQ multiplex PCR, and TCRdb holds only the in-frame ones, with some missing. There are tens of thousands of clones in the sample; around four fifths occur only once, and 5% to 6% lies in the top ten. Sequenced sample: peripheral blood. These receptors all come from a man aged 45-60 years with active COVID-19.

The CDR3 coding sequence is TGTGCCAGCAGTTACGAGGCGGGGGGGCGAGAGCAGTACTTC. Its protein is CASSYEAGGREQYF. The rearrangement joins TRBV6-5 to TRBJ2-7; 9 nucleotides align to TRBD2. J was trimmed by 7 bases and V by 2 bases; bases with no gene match: 6. The CDR3 loop spans 14 amino acids. Per the germline V gene, CDR1 is MNHEY and CDR2 is SVGAGI.

CDR3 coding DNA: TGTGCCAGCAGCTTACGTGGGGGCGCGGTCGGGGAGCTGTTTTTT. It is translated as CASSLRGGAVGELFF. The rearrangement joins TRBV7-2 to TRBJ2-2; D possibly corresponds to TRBD1 (6 bases). This CDR3 region has 15 residues. V was trimmed by 2 bases and J by 7 bases, leaving 14 bases between them. Germline CDR1 reads SGHTA; CDR2 reads FQGNSA.

This chain links TRBV11-3 with TRBJ2-7; the match to TRBD2 covers 8 bases. Germline-derived CDR1 and CDR2 are SGHNT and YENEEA. The ends lost 6 bases at V and 5 bases at J; junction bases unmatched: 6. The CDR3 runs 13 residues. CDR3: CASSLSSGDEQYF. DNA for the CDR3: TGTGCCAGCAGTTTAAGTAGCGGGGACGAGCAGTACTTC.

This chain links TRBV27 with TRBJ2-5; 9 bases are shared with TRBD2. J was trimmed by 7 bases and V by 3 bases; bases with no gene match: 9. Germline V lookup: CDR1 MNHEY, CDR2 SMNVEV (reference sequence). This CDR3 region has 15 residues. Here the CDR3 DNA reads TGTGCCAGCAGTTTTATGGCTAGCGGGGCGGGGACCCAGTACTTC. This sequence encodes CASSFMASGAGTQYF.

This clone occurred a few times. DNA of the CDR3: TGTGCCAGTAGTATAGCGGGGGAAACCTACAATGAGCAGTTCTTC. Its translation: CASSIAGETYNEQFF. The gene calls are TRBV19 and TRBJ2-1; weak D call: TRBD2 (6 bases). The CDR3 spans 15 residues. Deletions cut 1 base from V and 2 bases from J, with 9 bases between. Looked up from germline, CDR1 is LNHDA and CDR2 is SQIVND (reference sequence).

This rearrangement joins TRBV19 to TRBJ2-6; 9 bases are a match to TRBD1. In germline, CDR1 is LNHDA, CDR2 SQIVND (reference sequence). The V segment lost 7 bases and the J segment 6 bases; nucleotides outside the gene matches: 7. This CDR3 is built from 15 residues. CDR3 in DNA: TGTGCCAGTACCCAACAGGGGGCCGTGGCCAACGTCCTGACTTTC. The encoded protein is CASTQQGAVANVLTF.

The V call is TRBV27, the J call TRBJ2-7; perhaps TRBD2 as D (5 bases). Germline V gene data show CDR1 as MNHEY and CDR2 as SMNVEV (reference sequence). Trimming removed 11 bases at V and 5 bases at J, with 13 bases between. The CDR3 has 11 residues. The CDR3 is CAGRVGHEQYF. The CDR3 region has the DNA TGTGCCGGGCGGGTTGGCCACGAGCAGTACTTC.

V is TRBV5-5 and J is TRBJ2-1, with 8 nucleotides matching TRBD1. V lost 0 bases, J lost 3 bases, and 2 bases stayed unmatched. From germline, CDR1 is SGHKS and CDR2 YYEKEE (reference sequence). The CDR3 extends over 15 amino acids. CDR3 residues: CASSLGTGFYNEQFF. As DNA, the CDR3 is TGTGCCAGCAGCTTGGGGACAGGGTTCTACAATGAGCAGTTCTTC.

The chain combines TRBV14 with TRBJ2-1; TRBD2 aligns across 15 bases. Trimming at V came to 5 bases and at J to 8 bases, leaving 7 bases not matched to a gene. The CDR3 consists of 16 residues. Germline CDR1 SGHDN, CDR2 FVKESK. The CDR3 region has the DNA TGTGCCAGCAGCATACGGACTAGCGGGGGGGCCGATGAGCAGTTCTTC. Translated, it gives CASSIRTSGGADEQFF. The variable domain in full, completed from reference TRBV14 and TRBJ2-1, reads EAGVTQFPSHSVIEKGQTVTLRCDPISGHDNLYWYRRVMGKEIKFLLHFVKESKQDESGMPNNRFLAERTGGTYSTLKVQPAELEDSGVYFCASSIRTSGGADEQFFGPGTRLTVL.

The chain uses TRBV24-1 and TRBJ2-5, with TRBD1 identical over 9 bases. The CDR3 runs 16 residues. J gave up 2 bases and V 3 bases, and 6 bases lay outside the gene matches. Germline loops: CDR1 KGHDR, CDR2 SFDVKD. CDR3 sequence reads: CATSDTGTGRQETQYF. CDR3 coding DNA: TGTGCCACCAGTGATACCGGGACAGGGAGACAAGAGACCCAGTACTTC.

This rearrangement joins TRBV21-1 to TRBJ2-7; the listed D gene, TRBD1, was not tested against the DNA. TRBV21-1 is recorded as a pseudogene. CDR3 size: 16 residues. The CDR3 nucleotides read TGTGCCAGCAGCAAACGAGGACAACTGGAGAACTACGAGCAGTACTTC. As protein: CASSKRGQLENYEQYF.

This chain links TRBV4-3 with TRBJ2-7; D gene uncertain. V dropped 0 bases and J dropped 4 bases, with 16 bases sitting between them. CDR3 length equals 16 residues. Germline-derived CDR1 and CDR2 are LGHNA and YSLEER. In DNA, the CDR3 is TGCGCCAGCAGCCAAGATCATTTCGAGCGCACTTACGAGCAGTACTTC. This translates into CASSQDHFERTYEQYF.

This clone was counted a single time. The chain employs TRBV6-1 and TRBJ2-5, with D perhaps TRBD1 (6 bases). The CDR3 is 16 residues long. CDR1 is MNHNS, CDR2 SASEGT, per germline. V dropped 1 base and J dropped 0 bases, with 12 bases sitting between them. In nucleotides, the CDR3 is TGTGCCAGCAGTGAAGTTTTCAGGGGATACCAAGAGACCCAGTACTTC. Protein product: CASSEVFRGYQETQYF.

This chain connects TRBV6-4 to TRBJ2-1; 9 bases agree with TRBD1. Germline trimming cut 6 bases from V and 8 bases from J; bases unmatched to any gene: 8. Germline loops: CDR1 MRHNA, CDR2 SNTAGT. The CDR3 loop spans 14 amino acids. The CDR3 nucleotides read TGTGCCAGCAGCCCCGGGACAGGGAGTGATGAGCAGTTCTTC. Residues: CASSPGTGSDEQFF.

The chain is built from TRBV2 and TRBJ1-2; D may be TRBD1 (5 bases). This CDR3 is built from 13 residues. CDR1 is SNHLY, CDR2 FYNNEI, per germline. V was cut by 4 bases and J by 6 bases, with 12 bases left in between. CDR3: CASSVRGRDGYTF. The CDR3 region has the DNA TGTGCCAGCAGTGTAAGGGGCAGGGATGGCTACACCTTC.

The V gene is TRBV7-8, the J gene TRBJ2-5; D remains ambiguous. V was trimmed by 1 base and J by 4 bases, leaving 16 bases between them. This CDR3 is 16 amino acids long. Germline-derived CDR1 and CDR2 are SGHVS and FQNEAQ. The CDR3 is CASSLEARLLPETQYF. The CDR3 nucleotides are TGTGCCAGCAGCTTAGAAGCACGGCTACTACCAGAGACCCAGTACTTC.

The genes are TRBV7-7 and TRBJ2-5; D gene uncertain. The CDR3 runs to 13 residues. The germline V gene has CDR1 SSHAT and CDR2 FNYEAQ (reference sequence). Trimming took off 4 bases at V and 2 bases at J, with 8 bases between the two ends. The CDR3 DNA follows: TGTGCCAGCAGCTCAGGTCCACAAGAGACCCAGTACTTC. Its translation is CASSSGPQETQYF.

The genes are TRBV19 and TRBJ2-3; D is ambiguous. V shed 3 bases and J shed 2 bases, with 9 bases lying between them. CDR3 length: 14 residues. Germline V lookup: CDR1 LNHDA, CDR2 SQIVND (reference sequence). CDR3 nucleotides: TGTGCCAGTAGTATCCAGGCCCCCACAGATACGCAGTATTTT. As protein: CASSIQAPTDTQYF.

This chain joins TRBV18 and TRBJ1-2, with TRBD1 identical over 8 bases. Germline values: CDR1 KGHSH, CDR2 LQKENI. J was trimmed by 0 bases and V by 3 bases; bases with no gene match: 6. The CDR3 is 16 residues long. The CDR3 region is CASSPLGQGANYGYTF. Written as DNA, the CDR3 is TGTGCCAGCTCACCCCTTGGACAGGGAGCTAACTATGGCTACACCTTC.

This sequence joins TRBV7-6 and TRBJ2-7, with D maybe TRBD1 (6 bases). Germline values: CDR1 SGHVS, CDR2 FNYEAQ. The CDR3 spans 12 residues. The V and J ends lost 3 bases and 4 bases respectively, with 7 bases between them. CDR3 in DNA: TGTGCCAGCAGCTTTACAGGGTACGAGCAGTACTTC. Amino acids: CASSFTGYEQYF.

The chain recombines TRBV6-5 with TRBJ1-2, with 8 nucleotides matching TRBD1. Germline V gene sequence: CDR1 MNHEY, CDR2 SVGAGI. This CDR3 is built from 15 residues. V lost 6 bases and J lost 2; bases outside the gene matches: 8. Written as DNA, the CDR3 is TGTGCCAGCAGGGGCTGGACAGGGAAGAACTATGGCTACACCTTC. It translates to CASRGWTGKNYGYTF.

Only one count was recorded for this clone. V is TRBV9 and J is TRBJ2-2, with D perhaps matching TRBD2 (6 bases). The ends were cut back, 7 bases at V and 5 bases at J, with 18 bases in the middle. The CDR3 has 15 amino acids. The germline V gene encodes CDR1 SGDLS and CDR2 YYNGEE. The CDR3: CASAPSWRGTGELFF. CDR3 coding DNA: TGTGCCAGCGCCCCCTCGTGGCGGGGAACCGGGGAGCTGTTTTTT.

The chain carries TRBV6-5 and TRBJ2-1; 8 nucleotides align to TRBD2. The trim removed 6 bases at V and 14 bases at J, leaving 15 bases unmatched. CDR3 size: 14 residues. Germline assignment: CDR1 MNHEY and CDR2 SVGAGI. The CDR3 nucleotides read TGTGCCAGCAGCCCCCGGGGGGGGAGCCTCGAGGAGTTCTTC. Translating it yields CASSPRGGSLEEFF.

About this clone: The sample contains more than one DNA sequence encoding this CDR3. CDR3 coding DNA: TGTGCCAGCAGCCAGGATTCCGGGACAGATACGCAGTATTTT. Translation: CASSQDSGTDTQYF. The chain is built from TRBV3-1 (or the pseudogene TRBV3-2) and TRBJ2-3; unclear D gene. Trimming removed 3 bases from V and 3 bases from J, with 10 bases in between. Germline CDR1 is LGHDT and CDR2 is YNNKEL (reference sequence). CDR3 length: 14 residues.

The chain is built from TRBV7-9 and TRBJ2-5; 7 bases line up with TRBD1. This CDR3 region has 15 residues. V trimming: 4 bases; J trimming: 5 bases; junction bases outside the gene matches: 10. Germline V gives CDR1 SEHNR, CDR2 FQNEAQ (reference sequence). CDR3 amino acids: CASSYYGDRGETQYF. CDR3 DNA: TGTGCCAGCAGCTATTACGGGGACAGAGGGGAGACCCAGTACTTC.